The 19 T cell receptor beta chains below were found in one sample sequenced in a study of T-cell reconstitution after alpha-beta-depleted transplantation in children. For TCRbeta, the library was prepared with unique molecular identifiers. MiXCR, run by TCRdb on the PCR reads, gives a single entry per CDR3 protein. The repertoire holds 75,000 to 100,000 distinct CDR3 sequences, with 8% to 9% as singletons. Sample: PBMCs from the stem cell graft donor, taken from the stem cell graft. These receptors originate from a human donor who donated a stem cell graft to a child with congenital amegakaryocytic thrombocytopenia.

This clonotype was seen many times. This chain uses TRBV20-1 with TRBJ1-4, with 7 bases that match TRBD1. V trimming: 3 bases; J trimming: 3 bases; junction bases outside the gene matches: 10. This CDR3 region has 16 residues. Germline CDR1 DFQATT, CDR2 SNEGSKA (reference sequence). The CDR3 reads CSASSLGGYANEKLFF. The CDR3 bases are TGCAGTGCTAGTTCTTTAGGGGGCTACGCTAATGAAAAACTGTTTTTT.

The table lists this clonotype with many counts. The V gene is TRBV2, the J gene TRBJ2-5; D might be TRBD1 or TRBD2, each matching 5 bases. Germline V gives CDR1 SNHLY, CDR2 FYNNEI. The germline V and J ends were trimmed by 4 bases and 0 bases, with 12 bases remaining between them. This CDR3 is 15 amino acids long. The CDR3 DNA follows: TGTGCCAGCAGTGGGGACCGAACGTACCAAGAGACCCAGTACTTC. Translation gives CASSGDRTYQETQYF.

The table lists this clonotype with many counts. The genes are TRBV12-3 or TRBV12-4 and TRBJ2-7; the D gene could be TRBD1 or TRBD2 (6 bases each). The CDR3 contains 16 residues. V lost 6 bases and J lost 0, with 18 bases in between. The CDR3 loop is CASRFGSGAHSYEQYF. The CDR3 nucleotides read TGTGCCAGCAGGTTCGGGTCGGGGGCACACTCCTACGAGCAGTACTTC.

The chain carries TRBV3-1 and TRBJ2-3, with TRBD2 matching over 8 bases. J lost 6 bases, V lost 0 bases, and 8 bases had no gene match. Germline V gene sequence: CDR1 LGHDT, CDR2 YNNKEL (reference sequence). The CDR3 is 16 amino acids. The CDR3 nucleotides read TGTGCCAGCAGCCAAGATTACGGGAGGGCCGGGGATACGCAGTATTTT. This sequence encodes CASSQDYGRAGDTQYF.

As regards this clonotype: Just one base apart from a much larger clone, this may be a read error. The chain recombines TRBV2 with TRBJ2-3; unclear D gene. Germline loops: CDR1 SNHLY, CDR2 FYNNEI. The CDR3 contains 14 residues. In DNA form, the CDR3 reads TGTGCCAGCAGTGACAGGCCGATCACAGCTACGCAGTATTTT. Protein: CASSDRPITATQYF.

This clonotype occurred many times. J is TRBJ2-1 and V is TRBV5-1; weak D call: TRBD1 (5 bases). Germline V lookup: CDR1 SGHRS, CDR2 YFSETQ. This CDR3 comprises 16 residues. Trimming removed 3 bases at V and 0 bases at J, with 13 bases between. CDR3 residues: CASSYLQGSSYNEQFF. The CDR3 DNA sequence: TGCGCCAGCAGCTATTTGCAGGGCAGCTCCTACAATGAGCAGTTCTTC.

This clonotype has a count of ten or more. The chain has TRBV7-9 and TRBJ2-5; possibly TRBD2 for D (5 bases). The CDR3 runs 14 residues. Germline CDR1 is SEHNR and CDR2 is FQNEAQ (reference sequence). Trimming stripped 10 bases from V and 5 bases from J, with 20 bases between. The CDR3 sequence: CATLDGGISETQYF. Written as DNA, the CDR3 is TGTGCCACCCTCGACGGAGGAATATCGGAGACCCAGTACTTC.

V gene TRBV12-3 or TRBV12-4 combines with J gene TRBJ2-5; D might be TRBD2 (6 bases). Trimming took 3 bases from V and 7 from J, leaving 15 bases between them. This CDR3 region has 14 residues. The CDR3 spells CASSLGGSLVTQYF. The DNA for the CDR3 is TGTGCCAGCAGTTTGGGGGGATCCTTAGTGACCCAGTACTTC.

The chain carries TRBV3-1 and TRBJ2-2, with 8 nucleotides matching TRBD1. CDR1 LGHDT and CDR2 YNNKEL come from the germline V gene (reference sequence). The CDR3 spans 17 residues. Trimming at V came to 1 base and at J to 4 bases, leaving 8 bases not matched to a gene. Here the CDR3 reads CASSQAWTGFITGELFF. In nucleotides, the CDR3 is TGTGCCAGCAGCCAAGCGTGGACAGGGTTTATCACCGGGGAGCTGTTTTTT.

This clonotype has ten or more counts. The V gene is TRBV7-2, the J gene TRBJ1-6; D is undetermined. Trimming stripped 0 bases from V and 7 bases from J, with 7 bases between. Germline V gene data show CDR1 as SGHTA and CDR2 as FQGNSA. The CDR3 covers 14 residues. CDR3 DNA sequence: TGTGCCAGCAGCTTAGCGTTCGGGAATTCACCCCTCCACTTT. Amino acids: CASSLAFGNSPLHF. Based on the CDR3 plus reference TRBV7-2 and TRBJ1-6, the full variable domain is GAGVSQSPSNKVTEKGKDVELRCDPISGHTALYWYRQSLGQGLEFLIYFQGNSAPDKSGLPSDRFSAERTGGSVSTLTIQRTQQEDSAVYLCASSLAFGNSPLHFGNGTRLTVT.

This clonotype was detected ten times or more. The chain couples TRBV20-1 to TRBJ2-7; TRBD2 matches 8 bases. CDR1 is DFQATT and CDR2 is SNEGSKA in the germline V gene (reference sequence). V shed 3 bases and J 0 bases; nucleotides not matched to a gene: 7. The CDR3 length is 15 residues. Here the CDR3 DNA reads TGCAGTGCTAGGAGATCGCGGGGGGTCTCCTACGAGCAGTACTTC. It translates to CSARRSRGVSYEQYF.

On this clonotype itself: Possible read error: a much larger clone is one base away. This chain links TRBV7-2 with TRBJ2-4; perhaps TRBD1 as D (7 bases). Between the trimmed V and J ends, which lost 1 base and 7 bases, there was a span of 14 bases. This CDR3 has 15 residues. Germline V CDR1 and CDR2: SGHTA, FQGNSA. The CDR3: CASSLGTQGGNIQYF. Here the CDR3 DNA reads TGTGCCAGCAGCTTAGGGACCCAGGGGGGTAACATTCAGTACTTC.

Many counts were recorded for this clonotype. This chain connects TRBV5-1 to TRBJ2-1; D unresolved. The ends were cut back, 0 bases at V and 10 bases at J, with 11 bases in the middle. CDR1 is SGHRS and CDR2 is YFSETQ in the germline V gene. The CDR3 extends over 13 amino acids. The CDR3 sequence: CASSLEVRAEQFF. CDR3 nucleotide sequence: TGCGCCAGCAGCTTGGAGGTCCGGGCGGAGCAGTTCTTC.

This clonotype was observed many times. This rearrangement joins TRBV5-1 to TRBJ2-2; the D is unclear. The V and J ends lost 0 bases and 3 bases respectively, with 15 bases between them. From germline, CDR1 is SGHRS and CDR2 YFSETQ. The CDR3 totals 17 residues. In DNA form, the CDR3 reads TGCGCCAGCAGCTTGGAACACACCACGCCCTACACCGGGGAGCTGTTTTTT. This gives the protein CASSLEHTTPYTGELFF.

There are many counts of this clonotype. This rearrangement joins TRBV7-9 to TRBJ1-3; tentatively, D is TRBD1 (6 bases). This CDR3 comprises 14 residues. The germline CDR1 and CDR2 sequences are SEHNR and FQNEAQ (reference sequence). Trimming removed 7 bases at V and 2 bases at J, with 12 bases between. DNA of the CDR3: TGTGCCAGCAATGGAGGGGGACCTGGAAACACCATATATTTT. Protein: CASNGGGPGNTIYF.

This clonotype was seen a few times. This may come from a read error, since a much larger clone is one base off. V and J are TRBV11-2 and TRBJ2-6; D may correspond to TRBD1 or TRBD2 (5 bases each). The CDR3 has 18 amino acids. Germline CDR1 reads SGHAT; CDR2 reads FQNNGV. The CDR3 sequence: CASRSPGRKLAGANGLTF. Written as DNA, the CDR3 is TGTGCCAGCAGATCTCCGGGGCGAAAGCTCGCTGGGGCCAACGGCCTGACTTTC. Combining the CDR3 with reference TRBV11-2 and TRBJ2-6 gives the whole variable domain EAGVAQSPRYKIIEKRQSVAFWCNPISGHATLYWYQQILGQGPKLLIQFQNNGVVDDSQLPKDRFSAERLKGVDSTLKIQPAKLEDSAVYLCASRSPGRKLAGANGLTFGAGSRLTVL.

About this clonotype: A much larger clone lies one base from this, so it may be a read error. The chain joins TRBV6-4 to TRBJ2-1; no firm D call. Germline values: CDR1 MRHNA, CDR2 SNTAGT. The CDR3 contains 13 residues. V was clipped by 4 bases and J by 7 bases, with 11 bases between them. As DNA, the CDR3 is TGTGCCAGCAGTGGCGCCGAGAGGAATGAGCAGTTCTTC. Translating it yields CASSGAERNEQFF.

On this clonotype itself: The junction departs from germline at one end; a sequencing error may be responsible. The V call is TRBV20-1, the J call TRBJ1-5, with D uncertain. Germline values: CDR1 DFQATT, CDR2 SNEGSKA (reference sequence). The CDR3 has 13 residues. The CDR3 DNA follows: TGCTGTGCTAGAGATCCCTCGGGGCAGCCCCAGCATTTT. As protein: CCARDPSGQPQHF.

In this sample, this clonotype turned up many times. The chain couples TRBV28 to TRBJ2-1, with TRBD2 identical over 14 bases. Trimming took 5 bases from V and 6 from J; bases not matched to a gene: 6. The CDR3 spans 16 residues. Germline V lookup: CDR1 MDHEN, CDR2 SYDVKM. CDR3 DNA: TGTGCCAGCAGTCCCGCCGGGACTAGCGGGGGCAATGAGCAGTTCTTC. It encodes CASSPAGTSGGNEQFF.